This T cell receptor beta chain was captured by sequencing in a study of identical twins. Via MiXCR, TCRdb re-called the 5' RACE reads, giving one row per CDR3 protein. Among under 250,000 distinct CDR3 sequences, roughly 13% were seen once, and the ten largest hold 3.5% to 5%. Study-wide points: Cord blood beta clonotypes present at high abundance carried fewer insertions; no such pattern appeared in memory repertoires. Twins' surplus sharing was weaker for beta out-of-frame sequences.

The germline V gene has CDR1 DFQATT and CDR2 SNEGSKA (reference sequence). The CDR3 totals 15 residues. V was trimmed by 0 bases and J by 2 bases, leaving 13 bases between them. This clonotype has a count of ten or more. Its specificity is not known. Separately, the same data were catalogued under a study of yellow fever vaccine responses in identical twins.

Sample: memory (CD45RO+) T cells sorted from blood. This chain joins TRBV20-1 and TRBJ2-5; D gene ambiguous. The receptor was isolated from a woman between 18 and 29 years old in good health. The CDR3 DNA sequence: TGCAGTGCTAGAGACCTAGTCGGGCAGCAAGAGACCCAGTACTTC. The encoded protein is CSARDLVGQQETQYF.